This TCR beta chain is from a study of response to subunit inactivated influenza vaccine. TCRdb re-called the RT-PCR reads with MiXCR, one entry per CDR3 protein. The repertoire holds roughly 570,000 distinct CDR3 sequences, roughly 13% seen once, with about an eighth in the top ten. The study, taken as a whole, reports: Authors suggested seasonal influenza vaccinations each recruit few new T cells.

Germline values: CDR1 SQVTM, CDR2 ANQGSEA. The CDR3 sequence is 16 residues long. The V and J ends lost 7 bases and 5 bases, in that order; junction bases with no gene match: 19. This clonotype has ten or more counts. Its matching antigen is unknown. The clonotype comes from a man aged 45-60 years who received an inactivated influenza vaccine. The sequencing used PBMCs from blood, collected roughly 6 weeks after vaccination. The gene calls are TRBV29-1 and TRBJ2-7, with 8 bases lining up with TRBD1. Here the CDR3 reads CSASGLMTGEVDEQYF. The CDR3 region has the DNA TGCAGCGCCTCAGGCCTTATGACAGGGGAGGTTGACGAGCAGTACTTC.